The 21 T cell receptor beta chains below all came from one sample that was sequenced in a study of tumor and adjacent non-tumor tissue in lung cancer. TCRbeta libraries were built with three rounds of nested PCR, modified from ARM-PCR. TCRdb re-called the multiplex PCR reads with MiXCR, one entry per CDR3 protein. The data contain more than 120,000 distinct CDR3 sequences, 60% to 70% of them singletons. RNA was extracted from bulk tissue without any cell sorting. Source material: lung tumor tissue. The receptors stem from a man in his fifties or sixties with small cell lung cancer.

The chain uses TRBV20-1 and TRBJ2-1, with TRBD1 matching over 11 bases. The CDR3 spans 13 residues. Germline lookup yields CDR1 DFQATT and CDR2 SNEGSKA (reference sequence). J lost 10 bases, V lost 7 bases, and 9 bases had no gene match. For the CDR3, the DNA is TGCAGTGATAGGGGACAGGGGGTAGAAGAGCAGTTCTTC. It yields the protein CSDRGQGVEEQFF.

This clonotype has a single count. Written as DNA, the CDR3 is TGTGTCAGTAGCTTCTACGAGGAAAATGAGCAGTTCTTC. It encodes CVSSFYEENEQFF. This rearrangement joins TRBV5-4 to TRBJ2-1; D call uncertain. This CDR3 comprises 13 residues. Germline loops: CDR1 SGHNT, CDR2 YYREEE (reference sequence).

The chain combines TRBV28 with TRBJ2-2; TRBD1 or TRBD2 may be the D gene (5 bases each). V shed 6 bases and J shed 6 bases, with 20 bases lying between them. The CDR3 covers 16 residues. CDR1 and CDR2 (germline): MDHEN, SYDVKM. CDR3 DNA sequence: TGTGCCAGCAGCCGAACCGGGGCGCGCTTGTCCGGGGAGCTGTTTTTT. Encoded protein: CASSRTGARLSGELFF.

In this sample, this clonotype turned up a few times. One junction end does not reproduce the germline sequence, and a read error may be involved. The CDR3, as DNA: TGTGCCATCGGGGCCGGGGCGACTAACAATGAGCAGTCCTTC. Translation gives CAIGAGATNNEQSF. The chain uses TRBV10-3 and TRBJ2-1; D tentatively reads TRBD1 or TRBD2 (5 bases each). CDR1 and CDR2 (germline): ENHRY, SYGVKD. The CDR3 covers 14 residues.

About this clonotype itself: A read error may produce the germline difference seen at one junction end. This rearrangement joins TRBV6-1 to TRBJ2-1, with D perhaps matching TRBD2 (5 bases). The CDR3 contains 15 residues. From germline, CDR1 is MNHNS and CDR2 SASEGT. CDR3 coding DNA: TGTGTCAGCAGTGAATTTGAGGGCGACCTCAATGAGCAGTTCTTC. Translating it yields CVSSEFEGDLNEQFF.

As regards this clonotype: It is likely a read error, because the conserved phenylalanine at the end of the CDR3 is missing. The DNA is left out, because the CDR3 cannot be placed on it with certainty; the CDR3 is given as TCRdb lists it. The chain has TRBV20-1 and TRBJ2-5; the D call TRBD1 from the table was never checked on the DNA. The CDR3 contains 15 residues when both ends are counted. Per the germline V gene, CDR1 is DFQATT and CDR2 is SNEGSKA (reference sequence). CDR3 sequence: CSAPDCTGVGVTQYI.

In the case of this clonotype: A junction boundary mismatches the germline segment, possibly from a read error. V is TRBV20-1 and J is TRBJ2-3, with no clear D. Germline assignment: CDR1 DFQATT and CDR2 SNEGSKA (reference sequence). The CDR3 spans 13 residues. The CDR3 loop is CSAREPNPDPQYF. In nucleotides, the CDR3 is TGCAGTGCTAGAGAGCCTAATCCAGATCCGCAGTACTTT.

To note about this clonotype: A clone one base away is much larger, so this may be a read error. The genes are TRBV12-3 or TRBV12-4 and TRBJ1-2; D unclear. The CDR3 runs 13 residues. CDR3: CASSLGPPYGYAF. The CDR3 DNA sequence: TGTGCCAGCAGTTTAGGACCGCCCTATGGCTACGCCTTC.

The chain uses TRBV29-1 and TRBJ1-2; D not certain. The germline V gene has CDR1 SQVTM and CDR2 ANQGSEA. The CDR3 loop spans 13 amino acids. Deletions cut 0 bases from V and 8 bases from J, with 13 bases between. CDR3 coding DNA: TGCAGCGTTGAAGAAACTATTAAGGACGGCTACACCTTC. Its translation: CSVEETIKDGYTF.

This clonotype was picked up many times. The chain carries TRBV6-6 and TRBJ2-3, with 10 bases lining up with TRBD1. Trimming cost V 6 bases and J 6 bases; bases outside gene matches: 9. The CDR3 has 15 amino acids. Germline CDR1 is MNHNY and CDR2 is SVGAGI (reference sequence). CDR3 coding DNA: TGTGCCAGCAGCCGACAGGGGGCGCAACCCGATACGCAGTATTTT. It is translated as CASSRQGAQPDTQYF.

A note on this clonotype: The junction does not match germline at one end; this may be a read error. V and J are TRBV20-1 and TRBJ2-2; D could derive from TRBD1 or TRBD2 (5 bases each). Germline values: CDR1 DFQATT, CDR2 SNEGSKA (reference sequence). The CDR3 is made up of 13 amino acids. CDR3 in amino acids: CNAPGPYTGELFF. The CDR3 nucleotides are TGCAATGCTCCGGGACCCTACACCGGGGAGCTGTTTTTT.

As concerns this clonotype: A much more abundant neighbour one base away suggests this may be a read error. The chain couples TRBV20-1 to TRBJ1-2; D is unresolved. There are 15 residues in the CDR3. V gave up 0 bases and J gave up 5 bases, with 16 bases separating them. Germline V lookup: CDR1 DFQATT, CDR2 SNEGSKA (reference sequence). CDR3 amino acids: CSARDEVRSIYGYTF. Written as DNA, the CDR3 is TGCAGTGCTAGAGATGAGGTCAGATCGATATATGGCTACACCTTC.

For this clonotype: At one end the junction does not follow the germline gene, possibly because of a read error. This chain joins TRBV20-1 and TRBJ1-1; D possibly corresponds to TRBD1 (5 bases). The germline V gene encodes CDR1 DFQATT and CDR2 SNEGSKA (reference sequence). This CDR3 is built from 15 residues. CDR3 nucleotide sequence: TGCAGTGCTAGAGAGGGGCCAACAGCGAACATTGAAGCTTTCTTT. Encoded protein: CSAREGPTANIEAFF.

The genes are TRBV6-1 and TRBJ1-2; tentative D call: TRBD1 (5 bases). The CDR3 has 14 residues. Trimming left V 2 bases short and J 6 bases short, with 13 bases between. Germline CDR1 reads MNHNS; CDR2 reads SASEGT. This CDR3 is CASSEPSVRDGYTF. Here the CDR3 DNA reads TGTGCCAGCAGTGAACCCTCTGTCAGGGATGGCTACACCTTC.

This clonotype has more than one count but fewer than ten. Given a much more abundant clone one base away, this may be a read error. The V call is TRBV11-2, the J call TRBJ2-3, with D unclear. Germline lookup yields CDR1 SGHAT and CDR2 FQNNGV. The CDR3 contains 13 residues. Here the CDR3 reads CASSTPSIDTQYF. CDR3 in DNA: TGTGCCAGCAGCACTCCCAGCATAGATACGCAGTATTTT.

The chain joins TRBV7-9 to TRBJ2-5, with TRBD1 matching 10 bases. Germline V lookup: CDR1 SEHNR, CDR2 FQNEAQ (reference sequence). V lost 3 bases, J lost 4 bases, and 2 bases stayed unmatched. The CDR3 is 14 amino acids. CDR3 DNA sequence: TGTGCCAGCAGCTTCTGGACAGGGGGAGAGACCCAGTACTTC. Amino acid sequence: CASSFWTGGETQYF.

The chain joins TRBV6-1 to TRBJ2-1; D remains unclear. In germline, CDR1 is MNHNS, CDR2 SASEGT. The CDR3 has 15 residues. Trimming pared 5 bases from V and 7 bases from J, leaving 18 bases between. Written as DNA, the CDR3 is TGTGCCAGCAGTTTAGGAAGCGAATTGAAAAATGAGCAGTTCTTC. Translation: CASSLGSELKNEQFF.

Turning to this clonotype: Germline is not matched at one junction end, which may reflect a read error. The CDR3 sequence: CASSSDGVSTDTQNF. The CDR3 DNA reads TGTGCCAGCAGCTCTGACGGGGTTAGCACAGATACGCAGAATTTT. The chain has TRBV11-2 and TRBJ2-3, with D tentatively TRBD2 (5 bases). Germline values: CDR1 SGHAT, CDR2 FQNNGV. The CDR3 runs to 15 residues.

A few counts support this clonotype. A much bigger clone sits one base away, suggesting this may be a read error. The rearrangement uses TRBV20-1 and TRBJ2-2, with D perhaps TRBD2 (5 bases). CDR1 and CDR2 from the germline V gene are DFQATT and SNEGSKA (reference sequence). V dropped 5 bases and J dropped 3 bases, with 13 bases sitting between them. The length of the CDR3 is 14 residues. The CDR3 here is CSAPRVAHTGELFF. In DNA form, the CDR3 reads TGCAGTGCTCCTCGGGTAGCGCACACCGGGGAGCTGTTTTTT.

The gene calls are TRBV5-4 and TRBJ1-2; 7 bases map to TRBD1. Germline CDR1 SGHNT, CDR2 YYREEE (reference sequence). This CDR3 is 15 amino acids long. After removal of 0 bases from V and 8 bases from J, the junction contained 10 bases not matched to a gene. Written as DNA, the CDR3 is TGTGCCAGCAGCTTGGAGGGGACAGAGGATCGGGGCTACACCTTC. Translated, it gives CASSLEGTEDRGYTF.

Turning to this clonotype: A much larger clone is a single base away; this may be a read error. This chain links TRBV6-1 with TRBJ2-5, with 7 positions matching TRBD2. Germline V gene data show CDR1 as MNHNS and CDR2 as SASEGT. V trimming: 7 bases; J trimming: 7 bases; junction bases outside the gene matches: 9. The CDR3 loop spans 13 amino acids. CDR3 in DNA: TGTGCCAGCACGGTGCGGGAGACGGGGACCCAGTACTTC. This codes for CASTVRETGTQYF.